The clone carrying this T cell receptor (beta chain) was detected only once. The data were obtained in a study of blood T cell repertoires in COVID-19. Germline CDR1 reads LGHNT; CDR2 reads FRNRAP. The J segment lost 4 bases and the V segment lost 5 bases, leaving 6 bases of the junction unmatched. CDR3 size: 14 residues. Sequenced by immunoSEQ multiplex PCR; TCRdb stores in-frame clones only, minus some. The sample carries 150,000 to 200,000 clones, around four fifths recorded once. The chain carries TRBV12-5 and TRBJ2-5, with TRBD2 matching 8 bases. The TCR sequence derives from a woman aged 80 or over with acute or convalescent COVID-19. Sequencing input: peripheral blood. The CDR3 DNA sequence: TGTGCTAGTGGTCGGGGGGGTACGCGAGAGACCCAGTACTTC. This encodes CASGRGGTRETQYF.